Below are 15 T cell receptor beta chains sequenced from a single sample in a study of blood T cell repertoires in COVID-19. Repertoires were generated with immunoSEQ multiplex PCR, while TCRdb's copy carries only in-frame clones and drops some. The sample has 300,000 to 400,000 clones, 91% seen once; the top ten hold roughly 3.4%. Specimen: peripheral blood. These receptors were collected from a woman between 18 and 29 years old who had recovered from COVID-19.

The chain recombines TRBV11-3 with TRBJ2-2; 8 nucleotides agree with TRBD1. The CDR3 spans 17 residues. The germline CDR1 and CDR2 sequences are SGHNT and YENEEA. The trim removed 0 bases at V and 1 base at J, leaving 4 bases unmatched. CDR3: CASSLEARGRNTGELFF. The CDR3 region has the DNA TGTGCCAGCAGCTTAGAAGCCAGGGGGCGGAACACCGGGGAGCTGTTTTTT.

The gene calls are TRBV6-6 and TRBJ2-1; D call uncertain. V was trimmed by 0 bases and J by 1 base, leaving 10 bases between them. The germline gives CDR1 MNHNY, CDR2 SVGAGI (reference sequence). The CDR3 has 16 amino acids. The CDR3 DNA reads as TGTGCCAGCAGTTACTCGTCCCAGAGGTCCTACAATGAGCAGTTCTTC. Its protein is CASSYSSQRSYNEQFF.

The chain carries TRBV29-1 and TRBJ2-1; a weak D match, TRBD2 (6 bases). V lost 4 bases and J lost 2, with 9 bases in between. Per germline, CDR1 SQVTM and CDR2 ANQGSEA. CDR3 length: 13 amino acids. The CDR3 loop is CSVGRDTYNEQFF. CDR3 DNA sequence: TGCAGCGTTGGGCGGGATACCTACAATGAGCAGTTCTTC.

The V and J genes are TRBV19 and TRBJ2-1; TRBD2 matches 12 bases. This CDR3 spans 16 amino acids. The trim removed 5 bases at V and 1 base at J, leaving 3 bases unmatched. CDR1 and CDR2 (germline): LNHDA, SQIVND (reference sequence). The CDR3 spells CASSSGLAGSYNEQFF. The CDR3 DNA sequence: TGTGCCAGTAGTTCCGGACTAGCGGGATCCTACAATGAGCAGTTCTTC.

The gene calls are TRBV6-5 and TRBJ1-1; the match to TRBD1 covers 9 bases. The CDR3 is 15 residues long. Per the germline V gene, CDR1 is MNHEY and CDR2 is SVGAGI. Unmatched junction bases numbered 7, after V lost 2 bases and J lost 6 bases. This CDR3 is CASSYNTGTGSEAFF. The CDR3 DNA reads as TGTGCCAGCAGTTACAATACCGGGACAGGGTCTGAAGCTTTCTTT.

This chain links TRBV13 with TRBJ1-1; D may be TRBD1 (5 bases). V lost 2 bases, J lost 1 base, and 17 bases lay in between. Per the germline V gene, CDR1 is PRHDT and CDR2 is FYEKMQ (reference sequence). The CDR3 sequence is 17 residues long. This CDR3 reads CASSLLGDSGTNTEAFF. Written as DNA, the CDR3 is TGTGCCAGCAGCTTACTAGGGGACTCTGGGACGAACACTGAAGCTTTCTTT.

The rearrangement links TRBV14 to TRBJ1-4; 7 nucleotides match TRBD1. The J segment lost 4 bases and the V segment lost 5 bases, leaving 10 bases of the junction unmatched. Germline V gene sequence: CDR1 SGHDN, CDR2 FVKESK. The CDR3 is 16 amino acids. Written as DNA, the CDR3 is TGTGCCAGCAGCGCTTACTTCAGGGGGAATAATGAAAAACTGTTTTTT. Translated, it gives CASSAYFRGNNEKLFF. Combining the CDR3 with reference TRBV14 and TRBJ1-4 gives the whole variable domain EAGVTQFPSHSVIEKGQTVTLRCDPISGHDNLYWYRRVMGKEIKFLLHFVKESKQDESGMPNNRFLAERTGGTYSTLKVQPAELEDSGVYFCASSAYFRGNNEKLFFGSGTQLSVL.

The rearrangement uses TRBV24-1 and TRBJ1-2; no reliable D call. The CDR3 sequence is 14 residues long. V shed 4 bases and J shed 0 bases, with 8 bases lying between them. Germline CDR1 reads KGHDR; CDR2 reads SFDVKD. The CDR3 DNA reads TGTGCCACCAGTGACAGAAAAGCTAACTATGGCTACACCTTC. This encodes CATSDRKANYGYTF.

The chain recombines TRBV5-6 with TRBJ1-5; the D gene is possibly TRBD1 (6 bases). CDR1 is SGHDT and CDR2 is YYEEEE in the germline V gene. The ends were cut back, 0 bases at V and 1 base at J, with 17 bases in the middle. The CDR3 has 18 amino acids. The chain's CDR3 is CASSLAGRGAGSNQPQHF. In nucleotides, the CDR3 is TGTGCCAGCAGCTTGGCTGGCAGGGGTGCCGGGAGCAATCAGCCCCAGCATTTT.

The chain combines TRBV6-1 with TRBJ1-2; D possibly corresponds to TRBD1 (6 bases). This CDR3 is 15 amino acids long. The germline gives CDR1 MNHNS, CDR2 SASEGT. V lost 0 bases and J 4 bases, leaving 12 bases between the germline ends. CDR3 loop: CASSEANRAAYGYTF. CDR3 nucleotides: TGTGCCAGCAGTGAAGCGAACAGGGCCGCCTATGGCTACACCTTC.

The genes are TRBV6-2 or TRBV6-3 and TRBJ2-4; 15 nucleotides agree with TRBD2. The germline V gene has CDR1 MNHEY and CDR2 SVGEGT. CDR3 size: 17 residues. V dropped 4 bases and J dropped 7; count of bases not matched to a gene: 8. DNA of the CDR3: TGTGCCAGCAGTTCCCCCGGACTAGCGGGAGGGCTGAACATTCAGTACTTC. This sequence encodes CASSSPGLAGGLNIQYF.

This clone has just one count. V is TRBV28 and J is TRBJ1-4, with D maybe TRBD1 (5 bases). Per the germline V gene, CDR1 is MDHEN and CDR2 is SYDVKM. The germline V and J ends were trimmed by 3 bases and 7 bases, with 18 bases remaining between them. The CDR3 is 16 amino acids. The CDR3 sequence is CASSFSRGGGGEKLFF. The CDR3 DNA reads as TGTGCCAGCAGTTTCTCCCGCGGGGGAGGCGGTGAAAAACTGTTTTTT.

This chain uses TRBV9 with TRBJ1-3, with D hard to call. This CDR3 comprises 16 residues. CDR1 and CDR2 from the germline V gene are SGDLS and YYNGEE. Trimming left V 0 bases short and J 0 bases short, with 10 bases between. DNA for the CDR3: TGTGCCAGCAGCGTAGATGGCAAGATCTCTGGAAACACCATATATTTT. This gives the protein CASSVDGKISGNTIYF.

The chain joins TRBV7-8 to TRBJ2-3; the match to TRBD2 covers 13 bases. The germline V gene encodes CDR1 SGHVS and CDR2 FQNEAQ. J gave up 0 bases and V 4 bases, and 4 bases lay outside the gene matches. This CDR3 contains 17 residues. CDR3 sequence: CASSYGLAGVSTDTQYF. CDR3 DNA sequence: TGTGCCAGCAGCTATGGACTAGCGGGAGTCAGCACAGATACGCAGTATTTT.

CDR3 bases: TGTGCCAGAAGCTGGCCCCGGGACTGCCCTGGACTTAATTCACCCCTCCACTTT. It is translated as CARSWPRDCPGLNSPLHF. The chain uses TRBV5-3 and TRBJ1-6; D is perhaps TRBD1 (5 bases). TRBV5-3 is filed as an ORF, its function uncertain. The CDR3 loop spans 18 amino acids. Trimming removed 3 bases at V and 6 bases at J, with 22 bases between.